The source of this T cell receptor (beta chain) is a study of control samples from healthy donors and cancer patients. Sequenced by immunoSEQ multiplex PCR; TCRdb stores in-frame clones only, minus some. The data show 350,000 to 450,000 clones, approximately 92% seen once. From germline, CDR1 is SGHTA and CDR2 FQGTGA. Trimming removed 2 bases at V and 1 base at J, with 6 bases between. This CDR3 is built from 15 residues. The clonotype was recovered from a middle-aged man with head and neck cancer. V is TRBV7-3 and J is TRBJ2-6; D may correspond to TRBD1 or TRBD2 (5 bases each). Sequencing input: PBMCs. The CDR3 region is CASSLEGSGANVLTF. The DNA of the CDR3 is TGTGCCAGCAGCTTAGAGGGGTCTGGGGCCAACGTCCTGACTTTC. Variable domain in full (rest from reference TRBV7-3 and TRBJ2-6): GAGVSQTPSNKVTEKGKYVELRCDPISGHTALYWYRQSLGQGPEFLIYFQGTGAADDSGLPNDRFFAVRPEGSVSTLKIQRTERGDSAVYLCASSLEGSGANVLTFGAGSRLTVL.